This T cell receptor beta chain was profiled in a study of CD8+ T cells in alopecia areata. As for the study in general: Tofacitinib administration to treated patients was oral, at 5 to 10 mg twice daily.

Extracted RNA was reverse transcribed, and the resulting cDNA served as sequencing template. Sequencing was performed with immunoSEQ multiplex PCR; in TCRdb, only in-frame clones are kept and a portion is missing. The data show roughly 250,000 clones, around 67% seen once. V lost 5 bases, J lost 4 bases, and 8 bases lay in between. CDR3 length equals 11 residues. Germline V lookup: CDR1 GTSNPN, CDR2 SVGIG (reference sequence). The chain is built from TRBV30 and TRBJ2-5; no reliable D call. Sequencing was performed on CD4+ T cells sorted from blood, taken at week 0. The TCR was taken from a human donor with alopecia areata. The CDR3 region has the DNA TGTGCCTGGCGGCTGGGAGAGACCCAGTACTTC. This sequence encodes CAWRLGETQYF.